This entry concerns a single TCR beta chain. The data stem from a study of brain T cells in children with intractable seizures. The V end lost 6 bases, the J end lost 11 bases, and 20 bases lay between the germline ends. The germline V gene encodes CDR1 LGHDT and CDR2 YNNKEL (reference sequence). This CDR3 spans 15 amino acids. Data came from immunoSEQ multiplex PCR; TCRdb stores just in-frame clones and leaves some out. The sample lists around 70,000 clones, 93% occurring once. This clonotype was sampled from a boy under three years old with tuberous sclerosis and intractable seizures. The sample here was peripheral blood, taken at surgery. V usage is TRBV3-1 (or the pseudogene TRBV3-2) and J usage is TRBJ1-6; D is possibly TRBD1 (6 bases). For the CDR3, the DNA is TGTGCCAGCAGTCTTGGGGGGCAGGGACCGCCACCCCTCCACTTT. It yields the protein CASSLGGQGPPPLHF.